In its sample, the clone carrying this T cell receptor (beta chain) was seen a few times. Its antigen is unknown. This CDR3 region has 16 residues. Looked up from germline, CDR1 is MNHNY and CDR2 is SVGAGI (reference sequence). Trimming removed 5 bases from V and 7 bases from J, with 23 bases in between. Vbeta (60) and Jbeta (13) primers were used in the PCR. Clones were read by immunoSEQ multiplex PCR, and TCRdb kept only the in-frame ones, dropping some. The sample yields some 130,000 clones, just over 75% seen once. The data were obtained in a study of cytomegalovirus exposure and HLA in healthy donors. Study-level points and caveats: TCR beta V segments were, for the most part, productive about 87% or about 30% of the time in an earlier analysis.

The sample taken for sequencing was PBMCs. The chain couples TRBV6-6 to TRBJ1-2; D is perhaps TRBD1 (6 bases). This receptor was obtained from a woman aged 45 to 65 in good health and CMV-seronegative. The CDR3 DNA is TGTGCCAGCAGTCCACAGGCAGGGGCTGGCGTATCTGGCTACACCTTC. Translated, it gives CASSPQAGAGVSGYTF.